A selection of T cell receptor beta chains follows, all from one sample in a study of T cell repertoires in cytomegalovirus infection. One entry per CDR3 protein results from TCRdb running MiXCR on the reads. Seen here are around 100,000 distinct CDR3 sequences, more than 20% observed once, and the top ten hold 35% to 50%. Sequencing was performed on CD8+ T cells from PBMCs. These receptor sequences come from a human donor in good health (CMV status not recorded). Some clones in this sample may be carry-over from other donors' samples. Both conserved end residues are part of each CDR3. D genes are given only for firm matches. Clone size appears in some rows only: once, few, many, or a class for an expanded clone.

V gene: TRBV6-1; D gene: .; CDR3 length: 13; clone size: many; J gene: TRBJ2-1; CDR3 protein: CASQTFRYNEQFF; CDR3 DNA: TGTGCCAGCCAGACCTTCAGGTACAATGAGCAGTTCTTC
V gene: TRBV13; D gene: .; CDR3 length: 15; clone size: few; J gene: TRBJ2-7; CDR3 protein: CASSSRAGTNYEQYF; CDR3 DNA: TGTGCCAGCAGCTCCAGGGCGGGAACCAACTACGAGCAGTACTTC
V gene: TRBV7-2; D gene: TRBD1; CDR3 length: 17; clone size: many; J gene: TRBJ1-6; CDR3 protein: CASSFILPDRGNSPLHF; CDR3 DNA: TGTGCCAGCAGCTTCATCCTTCCCGACAGGGGAAATTCACCCCTCCACTTT
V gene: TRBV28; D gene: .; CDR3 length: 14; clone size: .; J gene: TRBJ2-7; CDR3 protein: CASSSYQYSYEQYF; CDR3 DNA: TGTGCCAGCAGTTCATATCAGTACTCCTACGAGCAGTACTTC
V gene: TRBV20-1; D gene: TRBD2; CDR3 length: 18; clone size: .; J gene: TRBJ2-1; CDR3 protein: CSATTGLAGGVSYNEQFF; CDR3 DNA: TGCAGTGCTACTACGGGACTAGCGGGAGGAGTCTCCTACAATGAGCAGTTCTTC
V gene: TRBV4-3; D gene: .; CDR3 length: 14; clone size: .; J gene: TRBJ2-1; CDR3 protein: CASSQDQTLGEQFF; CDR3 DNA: TGCGCCAGCAGCCAAGATCAGACCTTAGGGGAGCAGTTCTTC
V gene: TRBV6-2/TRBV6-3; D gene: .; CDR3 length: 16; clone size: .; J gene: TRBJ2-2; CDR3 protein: CASSYSNRANTGELFF; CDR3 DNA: TGTGCCAGCAGTTACTCGAACAGGGCCAACACCGGGGAGCTGTTTTTT
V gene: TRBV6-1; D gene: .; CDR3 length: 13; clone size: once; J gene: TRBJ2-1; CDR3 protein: CASSPRGNNEQFF; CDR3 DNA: TGTGCCAGCAGTCCCCGAGGAAACAATGAGCAGTTCTTC
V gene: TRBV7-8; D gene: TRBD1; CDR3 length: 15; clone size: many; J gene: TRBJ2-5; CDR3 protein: CASSPRGQGQETQYF; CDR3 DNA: TGTGCCAGCAGCCCCCGGGGACAGGGGCAAGAGACCCAGTACTTC
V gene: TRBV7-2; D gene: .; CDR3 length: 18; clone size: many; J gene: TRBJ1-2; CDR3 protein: CASSLGLGGEGLRHGYTF; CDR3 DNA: TGTGCCAGCAGCTTAGGGCTCGGCGGGGAAGGGCTCCGTCATGGCTACACCTTC
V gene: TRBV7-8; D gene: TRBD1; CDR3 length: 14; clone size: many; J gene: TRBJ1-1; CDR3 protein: CASGKDRGDTEAFF; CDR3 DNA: TGTGCCAGCGGAAAAGACAGGGGGGACACTGAAGCTTTCTTT
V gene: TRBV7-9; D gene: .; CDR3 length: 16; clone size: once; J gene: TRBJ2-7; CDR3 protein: CASSLNPQGGTYEQYF; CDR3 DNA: TGTGCCAGCAGCTTAAACCCCCAGGGGGGTACCTACGAGCAGTACTTC
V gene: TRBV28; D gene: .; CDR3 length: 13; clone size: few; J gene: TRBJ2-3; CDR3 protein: CASRPHWGDTQYF; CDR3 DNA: TGTGCCAGCAGACCCCACTGGGGAGATACGCAGTATTTT
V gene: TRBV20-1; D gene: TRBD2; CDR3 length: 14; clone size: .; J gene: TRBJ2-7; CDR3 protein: CSARDSGRAYEQYF; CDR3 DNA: TGCAGTGCTAGAGATAGCGGGAGGGCCTACGAGCAGTACTTC
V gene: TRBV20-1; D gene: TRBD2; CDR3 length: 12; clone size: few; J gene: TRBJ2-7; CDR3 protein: CSAGTTSYEQYF; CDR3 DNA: TGCAGTGCCGGGACTACCTCCTACGAGCAGTACTTC
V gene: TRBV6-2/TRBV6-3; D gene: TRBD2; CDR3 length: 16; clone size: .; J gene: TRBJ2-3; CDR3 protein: CASSRSRLANTDTQYF; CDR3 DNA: TGTGCCAGCAGTCGGAGCCGACTAGCCAACACAGATACGCAGTATTTT
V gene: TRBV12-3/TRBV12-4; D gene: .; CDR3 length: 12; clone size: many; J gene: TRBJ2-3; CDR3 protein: CASSVLGDTQYF; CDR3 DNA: TGTGCCAGCAGTGTACTAGGGGATACGCAGTATTTT
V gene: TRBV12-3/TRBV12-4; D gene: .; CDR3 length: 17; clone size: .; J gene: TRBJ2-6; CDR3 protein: CASKARGLSSGANVLTF; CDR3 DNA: TGTGCCAGCAAAGCACGGGGACTCAGCTCTGGGGCCAACGTCCTGACTTTC
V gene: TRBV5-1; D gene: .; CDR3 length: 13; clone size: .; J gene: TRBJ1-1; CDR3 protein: CASSFGIGTEAFF; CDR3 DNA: TGCGCCAGCAGCTTTGGAATAGGCACTGAAGCTTTCTTT
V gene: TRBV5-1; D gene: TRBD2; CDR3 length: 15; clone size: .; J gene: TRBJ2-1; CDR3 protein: CASSLAGGGLDEQFF; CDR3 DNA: TGCGCCAGCAGCTTGGCCGGCGGGGGGCTTGATGAGCAGTTCTTC
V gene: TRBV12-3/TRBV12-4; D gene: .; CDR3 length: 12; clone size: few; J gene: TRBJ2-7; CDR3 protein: CASTDRSYEQYF; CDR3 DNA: TGTGCCAGCACCGACCGATCCTACGAGCAGTACTTC
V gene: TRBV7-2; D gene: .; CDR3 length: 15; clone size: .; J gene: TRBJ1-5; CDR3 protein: CASSLDEGGGKPQHF; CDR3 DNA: TGTGCCAGCAGCTTAGACGAGGGGGGTGGGAAGCCCCAGCATTTT
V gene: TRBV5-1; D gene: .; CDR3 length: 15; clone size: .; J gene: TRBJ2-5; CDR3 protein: CASSLEGTNQETQYF; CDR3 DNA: TGCGCCAGCAGCTTGGAGGGTACGAACCAAGAGACCCAGTACTTC
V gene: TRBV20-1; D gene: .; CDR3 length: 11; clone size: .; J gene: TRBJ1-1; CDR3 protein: CSAGVNTEAFF; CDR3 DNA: TGCAGCGCAGGAGTGAACACTGAAGCTTTCTTT
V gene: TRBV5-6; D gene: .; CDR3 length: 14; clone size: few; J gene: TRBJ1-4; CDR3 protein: CASSFGGFNEKLFF; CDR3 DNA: TGTGCCAGCAGCTTCGGGGGATTTAATGAAAAACTGTTTTTT
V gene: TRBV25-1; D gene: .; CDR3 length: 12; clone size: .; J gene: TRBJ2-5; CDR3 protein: CASSVIEETQYF; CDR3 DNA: TGTGCCAGCAGTGTCATCGAGGAGACCCAGTACTTC
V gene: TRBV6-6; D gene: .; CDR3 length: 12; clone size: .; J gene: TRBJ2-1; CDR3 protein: CASSYSNGEQFF; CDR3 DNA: TGTGCCAGCAGTTACTCGAACGGTGAGCAGTTCTTC
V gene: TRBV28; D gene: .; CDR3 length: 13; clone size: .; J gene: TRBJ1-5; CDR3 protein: CASSGGVEQPQHF; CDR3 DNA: TGTGCCAGCAGCGGGGGGGTTGAACAGCCCCAGCATTTT
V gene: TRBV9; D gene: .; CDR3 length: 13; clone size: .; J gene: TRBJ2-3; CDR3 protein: CASSSDLSDTQYF; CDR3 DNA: TGTGCCAGCAGCTCCGACCTGTCGGATACGCAGTATTTT
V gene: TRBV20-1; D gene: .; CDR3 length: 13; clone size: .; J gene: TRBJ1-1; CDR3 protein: CSAWSFMNTEAFF; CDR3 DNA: TGCAGTGCTTGGTCCTTCATGAACACTGAAGCTTTCTTT
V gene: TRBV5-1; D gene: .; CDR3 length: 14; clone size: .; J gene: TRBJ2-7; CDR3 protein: CASSFSGVNYEQYF; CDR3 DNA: TGCGCCAGCAGCTTTTCTGGGGTAAACTACGAGCAGTACTTC
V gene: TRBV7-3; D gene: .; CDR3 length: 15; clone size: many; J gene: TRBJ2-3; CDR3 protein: CASSSTGPNPDTQYF; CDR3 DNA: TGTGCCAGCAGCTCGACAGGCCCCAACCCAGATACGCAGTATTTT
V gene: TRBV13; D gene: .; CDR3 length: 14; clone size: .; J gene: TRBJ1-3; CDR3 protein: CASSPQGTGNTIYF; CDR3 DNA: TGTGCCAGCAGCCCTCAGGGAACTGGAAACACCATATATTTT
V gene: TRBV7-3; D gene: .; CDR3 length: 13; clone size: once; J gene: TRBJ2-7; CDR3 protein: CASSSLVGGEQYF; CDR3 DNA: TGTGCCAGCAGTTCCCTGGTGGGCGGCGAGCAGTACTTC
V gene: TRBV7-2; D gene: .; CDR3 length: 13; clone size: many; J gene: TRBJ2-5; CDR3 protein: CASSLSGIETQYF; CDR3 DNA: TGTGCCAGCAGCCTCTCGGGAATCGAGACCCAGTACTTC
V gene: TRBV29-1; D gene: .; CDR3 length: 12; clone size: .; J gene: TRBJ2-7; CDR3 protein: CSAGVSSYEQYF; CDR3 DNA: TGCAGCGCAGGGGTTTCCTCCTACGAGCAGTACTTC
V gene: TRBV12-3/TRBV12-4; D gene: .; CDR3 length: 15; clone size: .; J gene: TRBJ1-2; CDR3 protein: CASSLPAQGRGGYTF; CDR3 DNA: TGTGCCAGCAGTTTACCCGCCCAGGGGCGGGGTGGCTACACCTTC
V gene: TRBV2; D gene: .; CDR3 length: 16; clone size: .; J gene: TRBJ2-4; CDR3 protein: CASSEDRTLGENIQYF; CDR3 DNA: TGTGCCAGCAGTGAAGACAGGACCCTGGGAGAAAACATTCAGTACTTC
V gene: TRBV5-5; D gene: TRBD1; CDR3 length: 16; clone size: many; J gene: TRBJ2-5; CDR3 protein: CASSLVSGTGGETQYF; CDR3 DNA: TGTGCCAGCAGCTTGGTTTCCGGGACAGGGGGAGAGACCCAGTACTTC
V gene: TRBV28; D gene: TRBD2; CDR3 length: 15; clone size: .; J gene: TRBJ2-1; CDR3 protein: CASSSLSGGGNEQFF; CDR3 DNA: TGTGCCAGCAGTTCCCTGTCGGGAGGGGGTAACGAGCAGTTCTTC